Shown below are 5 T cell receptor beta chains from a single sample sequenced in a study of blood T cell repertoires in COVID-19. Libraries were prepared by immunoSEQ multiplex PCR; TCRdb keeps only in-frame clonotypes and omits some of them. Among 180,000 or so clones listed, 85% to 90% were seen once. The material sequenced was peripheral blood. The source of these receptors is a man aged 18 to 30 with active or convalescent COVID-19.

The chain employs TRBV2 and TRBJ1-6; D is possibly TRBD1 (6 bases). The CDR3 is made up of 16 amino acids. Trimming removed 6 bases at V and 10 bases at J, with 22 bases between. Germline lookup yields CDR1 SNHLY and CDR2 FYNNEI. The CDR3 protein is CASRQGSFRGSSPLHF. The CDR3, as DNA: TGTGCCAGCAGACAGGGCTCATTTCGAGGTAGCTCACCCCTCCACTTT. Together with reference TRBV2 and TRBJ1-6, the CDR3 gives the full variable domain: EPEVTQTPSHQVTQMGQEVILRCVPISNHLYFYWYRQILGQKVEFLVSFYNNEISEKSEIFDDQFSVERPDGSNFTLKIRSTKLEDSAMYFCASRQGSFRGSSPLHFGNGTRLTVT.

CDR3 region: CASSSRTVGDTEAFF. The CDR3 DNA reads TGTGCCAGCAGCTCCCGGACAGTTGGTGACACTGAAGCTTTCTTT. V is TRBV11-3 and J is TRBJ1-1, with a tentative D call TRBD1 (6 bases). Trimming pared 4 bases from V and 3 bases from J, leaving 15 bases between. Germline V CDR1 and CDR2: SGHNT, YENEEA. The CDR3 extends over 15 amino acids.

The V gene is TRBV7-8, the J gene TRBJ2-1, with 7 bases fitting TRBD1. Looked up from germline, CDR1 is SGHVS and CDR2 is FQNEAQ. The CDR3 runs to 14 residues. V was clipped by 3 bases and J by 12 bases; unmatched bases: 11. The CDR3 here is CASSFRQGEGVQFF. CDR3 DNA: TGTGCCAGCAGCTTTAGACAGGGCGAGGGAGTGCAGTTCTTC.

This clone was found once. V usage is TRBV6-2 or TRBV6-3 and J usage is TRBJ2-3; possibly TRBD1 for D (6 bases). The CDR3 totals 16 residues. CDR1 and CDR2 (germline): MNHEY, SVGEGT. V lost 5 bases and J lost 2, with 17 bases in between. Written as DNA, the CDR3 is TGTGCCAGCAGTCACACCCTCCGGGACACCACAGATACGCAGTATTTT. Encoded protein: CASSHTLRDTTDTQYF.

The rearrangement links TRBV9 to TRBJ1-6; 11 bases are shared with TRBD1. CDR1 SGDLS and CDR2 YYNGEE come from the germline V gene. V lost 4 bases and J lost 7; bases outside the gene matches: 4. The CDR3 consists of 15 residues. As DNA, the CDR3 is TGTGCCAGCAGCCCGCGGGACAGGGGGAATTCACCCCTCCACTTT. Amino acid sequence: CASSPRDRGNSPLHF. Drawing the rest from reference TRBV9 and TRBJ1-6, the complete variable domain is DSGVTQTPKHLITATGQRVTLRCSPRSGDLSVYWYQQSLDQGLQFLIQYYNGEERAKGNILERFSAQQFPDLHSELNLSSLELGDSALYFCASSPRDRGNSPLHFGNGTRLTVT.